What follows is one TCR beta chain and its context. The sample is drawn from a study of blood T cell repertoires in COVID-19. At the level of the study: The United States, Italy and Spain were the sources of the acute and convalescent COVID-19 samples.

Assay: immunoSEQ multiplex PCR; the TCRdb copy retains only in-frame clones and omits some. The sample records 31,000 or so clones, around 85% being singletons. The germline CDR1 and CDR2 sequences are SGHAT and FQNNGV. The CDR3 contains 16 residues. The V and J ends lost 5 bases and 0 bases respectively, with 17 bases between them. This TCR was recovered from a human donor in a cohort sampled during active COVID-19. Sequenced: peripheral blood. This chain connects TRBV11-2 to TRBJ2-7; tentatively, D is TRBD1 (6 bases). The CDR3 bases are TGTGCCAGCAGCCCCCGAGACAGGTCTAGCTCCTACGAGCAGTACTTC. Its translation: CASSPRDRSSSYEQYF.